This paragraph reports one TCR beta chain. There is no known antigen for this receptor. No per-base quality is available; no much larger clone lies one base away. The data belong to a study of T cells in Graves' hyperthyroidism and ophthalmopathy (dated 2019 in TCRdb). Describing the broader study: Peripheral blood was sampled at the time of initial diagnosis, prior to any treatment. To identify TCR V-J signatures that set the groups apart, the researchers used a discovery cohort of about a hundred patients, made up of some 41 with Graves' ophthalmopathy and 55 to 65 with stable Graves' hyperthyroidism. An independent validation cohort of 18 to 20 hyperthyroidism patients and about 15 patients who later progressed to ophthalmopathy tested prospective prediction of ophthalmopathy. For training and testing, the 100 or so patients in the discovery cohort were randomly divided in a 7:3 ratio. Thyroid tissue and blood T-cell repertoires from more than five Graves' hyperthyroidism patients were also compared in the study. After blood sampling, hyperthyroidism patients were treated with methimazole at a starting dose of 30 mg daily, and ophthalmopathy patients were treated with high-dose intravenous methylprednisolone. TCR Vbeta CDR3 sequencing of fewer than 150 peripheral blood samples (43 ophthalmopathy, approximately 80 hyperthyroidism and roughly 17 progressor patients) is reported in the paper. Paper-wide results and their limitations: During validation, the model predicted progression to ophthalmopathy a median of about 6.5 months ahead of onset, with roughly 65% sensitivity and less than 85% specificity. Sample size was not statistically predetermined, and investigators were not blinded to group allocation. Most expanded thyroid clonotypes (frequency above 0.001) were also found in blood, which suggests that blood repertoires may mirror thyroid immune responses. Ophthalmopathy was separated from stable hyperthyroidism by a 13 V-J signature model, with just over 85% sensitivity and just over 81% specificity obtained in cross-validation and 80%/75% obtained in testing.

From the cysteine up to the phenylalanine, the CDR3 has a length of 13 residues. Only the CDR3 DNA stays, 39 bases, in frame from base 1. The junction shows trimming of 1 base on V and 5 bases on J, plus 9 bases between the germline ends. CDR1 and CDR2 were assigned from the germline V gene (reference sequence) as MNHEY and SMNVEV. The TCR beta CDR3 regions were amplified from RNA transcripts. For the first round of RT-PCR on the TCR CDR3, the HTBI primer set was used together with the Qiagen OneStep RT-PCR kit. Libraries were constructed in a second round of multiplex PCR, after which size selection and purification were carried out. Libraries were sequenced paired-end with 100 bp reads on an Illumina HiSeq2000. In the paper's pipeline: SOAPnuke was used to process the raw data, throwing out any read that contained adapters or uncalled bases, had a mean Phred below 15, or lacked an exact constant-primer or identifier match. High-quality paired reads were merged with COPE v1.2.5, and unique nucleotide sequences were defined as clonotypes. MiTCR v1.1 was used to align clonotypes to the IMGT TRBV, TRBD and TRBJ reference segments. The analysis included only V-J combinations with a frequency above 0.0001, which together covered about 99% of the repertoires. The TCS score was defined as the ratio of F50 (clonal expansion) to E x V (chaos), calculated using BLOSUM62-based TCRdist between CDR3 peptides within each V-J. Welch's t-statistics and random forest reduced fewer than 550 V-J features to about 13, which were used in a naive Bayes classifier (R e1071). TCRdb ran its own pipeline on the public reads, namely fastp trimming at Q25 and MiXCR clone calling, and kept in-frame beta chains. Each CDR3 protein appears once, grouped with its most common genes and DNA. TCRdb's processing, not the authors', yielded these V and J calls. In this sample the table shows about 210,000 distinct CDR3 sequences, roughly 17% of which occur a single time. Of the sample, around 50% falls within the top ten clones.

Stable Graves' hyperthyroidism was defined as the absence of progression to ophthalmopathy over 18 months of follow-up. Hyperthyroidism patients were newly diagnosed, had a disease duration of under 2 months, and were aged 18 to 65 years. Exclusion was applied to patients with uncontrolled infections, other autoimmune diseases, pregnancy or lactation. Clinical symptoms, serum thyroxine and TRAb, thyroid ultrasound, and orbital computed tomography formed the basis for the diagnoses. Ficoll-Paque density gradient centrifugation was used to isolate PBMCs from approximately 11 ml of fresh peripheral blood. Total RNA was extracted using Trizol reagent, and RNA quality was assessed on an Agilent 2100 Bioanalyzer.

This chain is built from TRBV27 and TRBJ2-7, with no confident D gene call. The specimen sequenced was blood. The receptor's source is a man aged 50-59 years with Graves' hyperthyroidism. The sequenced DNA: TGTGCCAGCAGTTTATTGGGGAACCACGAGCAGTACTTC. Its translation reads: CASSLLGNHEQYF.